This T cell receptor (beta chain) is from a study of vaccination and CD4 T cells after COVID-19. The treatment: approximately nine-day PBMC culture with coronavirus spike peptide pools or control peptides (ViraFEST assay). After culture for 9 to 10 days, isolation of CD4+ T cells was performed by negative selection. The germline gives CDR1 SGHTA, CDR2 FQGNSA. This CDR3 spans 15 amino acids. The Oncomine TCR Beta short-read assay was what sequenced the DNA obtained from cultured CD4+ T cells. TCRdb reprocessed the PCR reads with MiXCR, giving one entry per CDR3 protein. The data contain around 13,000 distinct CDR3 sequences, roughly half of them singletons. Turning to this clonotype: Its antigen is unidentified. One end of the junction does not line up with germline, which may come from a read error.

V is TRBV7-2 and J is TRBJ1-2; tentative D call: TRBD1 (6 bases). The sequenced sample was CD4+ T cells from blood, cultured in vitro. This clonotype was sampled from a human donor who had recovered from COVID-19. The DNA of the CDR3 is TGTGCCAGCAGCTCCTTTGGCGGGGGCGATTATGGCTGCACCTTC. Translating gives CASSSFGGGDYGCTF.